The 16 T cell receptor beta chains below come from one sample, sequenced in a study of vaccination and CD4 T cells after COVID-19. Antigen specificity for these receptors is unknown. An Oncomine TCR Beta short-read assay was used to sequence the DNA from cultured CD4+ T cells. MiXCR, applied by TCRdb to the PCR reads, yields one record per CDR3 protein. The table lists about 20,000 distinct CDR3 sequences, less than 50% of them singletons. The treatment is: roughly 10-day PBMC culture with coronavirus spike peptide pools or control peptides (ViraFEST assay). What was sequenced was CD4+ T cells from blood, cultured in vitro. Source of these receptors: a human donor who had recovered from COVID-19.

The chain is built from TRBV24-1 and TRBJ2-2, with 7 bases fitting TRBD1. The trim removed 12 bases at V and 6 bases at J, leaving 9 bases unmatched. In germline, CDR1 is KGHDR, CDR2 SFDVKD. This CDR3 has 13 amino acids. CDR3 in DNA: TGTGCCTCCGCTGACAGGGTGGCCGGGGAGCTGTTTTTT. This gives the protein CASADRVAGELFF.

The sample holds a few counts of this clonotype. V and J are TRBV19 and TRBJ1-5; possible D gene TRBD1, 5 bases. CDR3 length equals 12 residues. Trimming cost V 5 bases and J 7 bases, with 9 bases left between them. The germline CDR1 and CDR2 sequences are LNHDA and SQIVND (reference sequence). The CDR3 coding sequence is TGTGCCAGTAGTCAGGGTATCCAGCCCCAGCATTTT. Its protein is CASSQGIQPQHF.

The V gene is TRBV2, the J gene TRBJ2-5; D is uncertain. Germline V gene sequence: CDR1 SNHLY, CDR2 FYNNEI. V dropped 8 bases and J dropped 1 base, with 8 bases sitting between them. The CDR3 loop spans 12 amino acids. CDR3 region: CASAYAQETQYF. CDR3 coding DNA: TGTGCCAGCGCATACGCCCAAGAGACCCAGTACTTC.

The chain carries TRBV6-2 or TRBV6-3 and TRBJ2-3; D remains unclear. The CDR3 is 15 amino acids. The V end lost 6 bases, the J end lost 4 bases, and 17 bases lay between the germline ends. Germline V lookup: CDR1 MNHEY, CDR2 SVGEGT. CDR3 sequence (DNA): TGTGCCAGCAGCTACCTTATCGTCAGTCCAGATACGCAGTATTTT. Translated, it gives CASSYLIVSPDTQYF.

V usage is TRBV28 and J usage is TRBJ1-2, with 7 bases fitting TRBD1. The CDR3 runs 14 residues. V was pared by 4 bases and J by 8 bases, with 10 bases of the junction left unmatched. CDR1 and CDR2 (germline): MDHEN, SYDVKM. The chain's CDR3 is CASSSAFQGVGYTF. The CDR3 nucleotides are TGTGCCAGCAGTTCAGCCTTCCAGGGGGTCGGCTACACCTTC.

This clonotype was seen a few times. The CDR3 spells CASSQTGTYGYTF. CDR3 nucleotides: TGCGCCAGCAGCCAAACAGGGACCTATGGCTACACCTTC. The genes are TRBV4-3 and TRBJ1-2, with D tentatively TRBD1 (6 bases). The CDR3 has 13 amino acids. V lost 2 bases, J lost 4 bases, and 8 bases lay in between. Germline V gene lookup returns CDR1 LGHNA and CDR2 YSLEER.

The V gene is TRBV30, the J gene TRBJ2-3, with D unresolved. The CDR3 sequence is 14 residues long. CDR1 GTSNPN and CDR2 SVGIG come from the germline V gene (reference sequence). V gave up 0 bases and J gave up 0 bases, with 7 bases separating them. The CDR3 DNA reads as TGTGCCTGGAGTGTTTCCGGTAGCACAGATACGCAGTATTTT. This sequence encodes CAWSVSGSTDTQYF.

This clonotype is labeled medium-sized (0.01 to 0.1%). The chain employs TRBV12-3 or TRBV12-4 and TRBJ1-5; TRBD1 agrees at 7 bases. V lost 7 bases, J lost 2 bases, and 8 bases stayed unmatched. The CDR3 is 15 amino acids. CDR3 coding DNA: TGTGCCAGCACTCGCAGGGGGATTGGCAATCAGCCCCAGCATTTT. It encodes CASTRRGIGNQPQHF.

The chain employs TRBV3-1 and TRBJ1-5; D gene ambiguous. With 1 base removed from V and 1 base from J, the gap between germline ends came to 14 bases. This CDR3 contains 17 residues. Germline CDR1 and CDR2: LGHDT and YNNKEL (reference sequence). The CDR3 coding sequence is TGTGCCAGCAGCCAAGGATCGGGTTACGCAAGCAATCAGCCCCAGCATTTT. It codes for CASSQGSGYASNQPQHF.

The genes are TRBV12-3 or TRBV12-4 and TRBJ2-1; D remains ambiguous. V lost 4 bases and J 8 bases, leaving 9 bases between the germline ends. The CDR3 covers 12 residues. CDR3 in DNA: TGTGCCAGCAGTTCCTTCCTCGATGAGCAGTTCTTC. Residues: CASSSFLDEQFF.

J is TRBJ2-5 and V is TRBV7-9, with a possible D match to TRBD2 (6 bases). The V and J ends lost 3 bases and 5 bases respectively, with 13 bases between them. The germline V gene has CDR1 SEHNR and CDR2 FQNEAQ (reference sequence). The CDR3 is 14 amino acids. CDR3 nucleotide sequence: TGTGCCAGCAGCTTCGGGGGAAGAGGGGAGACCCAGTACTTC. Translated, it gives CASSFGGRGETQYF.

As to this clonotype: The conserved phenylalanine or tryptophan is not found at the CDR3 terminus, so this likely reflects a read error. The V gene is TRBV19, the J gene TRBJ2-3; weak D call: TRBD2 (5 bases). The CDR3 extends over 13 amino acids. From germline, CDR1 is LNHDA and CDR2 SQIVND (reference sequence). Trimming shortened V by 6 bases and J by 5 bases, and 12 bases separated the two germline ends. The CDR3 DNA reads as TGTGCCAGTAGCGGAGAGGGTGTAGATACGCAGTATTAT. This encodes CASSGEGVDTQYY.

There are a few counts of this clonotype. This chain joins TRBV7-8 and TRBJ1-5, with no clear D. From germline, CDR1 is SGHVS and CDR2 FQNEAQ. V was clipped by 3 bases and J by 0 bases, with 3 bases between them. The CDR3 is 13 residues long. This CDR3 is CASSFNSNQPQHF. The CDR3 coding sequence is TGTGCCAGCAGCTTCAATAGCAATCAGCCCCAGCATTTT.

The chain is built from TRBV19 and TRBJ2-1; 9 bases are a match to TRBD2. This CDR3 has 16 amino acids. Germline V lookup: CDR1 LNHDA, CDR2 SQIVND (reference sequence). V lost 4 bases to trimming and J lost 7 bases; unmatched junction nucleotides: 11. The CDR3: CASSRRLADPWNEQFF. CDR3 nucleotides: TGTGCCAGTAGTAGAAGACTAGCGGACCCGTGGAATGAGCAGTTCTTC. Variable domain in full (rest from reference TRBV19 and TRBJ2-1): DGGITQSPKYLFRKEGQNVTLSCEQNLNHDAMYWYRQDPGQGLRLIYYSQIVNDFQKGDIAEGYSVSREKKESFPLTVTSAQKNPTAFYLCASSRRLADPWNEQFFGPGTRLTVL.

This chain connects TRBV30 to TRBJ2-2, with unresolved D. This CDR3 comprises 14 residues. The V end was cut by 2 bases, the J end by 1 base, with 8 bases between. The germline V gene encodes CDR1 GTSNPN and CDR2 SVGIG (reference sequence). The CDR3 bases are TGTGCCTGGAGTATCGGGCAGAACACCGGGGAGCTGTTTTTT. Protein: CAWSIGQNTGELFF.

There are a few counts of this clonotype. This rearrangement joins TRBV29-1 to TRBJ1-1, with TRBD1 as a possible D gene (5 bases). V dropped 7 bases and J dropped 1 base, with 10 bases sitting between them. This CDR3 is 12 amino acids long. CDR1 and CDR2 from the germline V gene are SQVTM and ANQGSEA. The chain's CDR3 is CSATQGNTEAFF. The CDR3 DNA is TGCAGCGCTACTCAGGGGAACACTGAAGCTTTCTTT.